This TCR beta chain was observed in a study of cytomegalovirus exposure and HLA in healthy donors. These donors, healthy bone marrow donors, were studied. It was with 60 Vbeta and 13 Jbeta primers that the PCR ran. Produced via immunoSEQ multiplex PCR; TCRdb's table is partial and in-frame only. The sample holds roughly 150,000 clones, around 83% seen once. Comments on this clone: Its antigen is as yet unknown.

Findings and caveats of the study: From TCR beta sequences, most subjects' HLA-A and HLA-B alleles were reportedly predicted accurately.

This CDR3 has 15 residues. The germline V gene has CDR1 MNHEY and CDR2 SMNVEV (reference sequence). V lost 8 bases, J lost 1 base, and 10 bases stayed unmatched. The clonotype comes from a young woman in good health and CMV-seronegative. The chain couples TRBV27 to TRBJ1-2; 7 bases agree with TRBD1. The material sequenced was PBMCs. This CDR3 is CASAAGQGVNYGYTF. The CDR3 nucleotides read TGTGCCAGCGCCGCGGGGCAGGGGGTTAACTATGGCTACACCTTC.